This is a list of T cell receptor beta chains from one sample in a study of beta chain features in type 1 diabetes. Produced via immunoSEQ multiplex PCR; TCRdb's table is partial and in-frame only. The sample has a few hundred thousand clones, approximately 31% seen once. Sequences were obtained from naive CD4+ T cells from blood. The receptors shown here come from a man between 18 and 29 years old in good health. Each CDR3 is given with its conserved first and last residue. The D gene is left open where the match is weak. The size entry is marked missing in some rows and otherwise reads once, few, many or a size class.

TRBJ2-1,-,TRBV20-1,few,CSARGGNEQFF,TGCAGTGCTAGAGGCGGGAATGAGCAGTTCTTC
TRBJ2-7,-,TRBV29-1,-,CSVSDSYEQYF,TGCAGCGTTTCGGACAGCTACGAGCAGTACTTC
TRBJ2-3,-,TRBV7-2,few,CASSLGGRRGTDTQYF,TGTGCCAGCAGCTTAGGGGGTAGGAGGGGCACAGATACGCAGTATTTT
TRBJ2-7,-,TRBV5-1,-,CASSATDGSYEQYF,TGCGCCAGCAGCGCTACCGACGGATCCTACGAGCAGTACTTC
TRBJ2-3,TRBD2,TRBV30,-,CAWSPGLAPDTQYF,TGTGCCTGGAGTCCGGGACTAGCGCCAGATACGCAGTATTTT
TRBJ2-6,-,TRBV18,few,CASSPQGLTGANVLTF,TGTGCCAGCTCACCGCAGGGGTTGACTGGGGCCAACGTCCTGACTTTC
TRBJ2-1,-,TRBV30,-,CAWSRRLSGSYNEQFF,TGTGCCTGGAGCCGTAGACTAAGCGGCTCCTACAATGAGCAGTTCTTC
TRBJ2-5,-,TRBV29-1,-,CSVEWGGETQYF,TGCAGCGTTGAATGGGGAGGAGAGACCCAGTACTTC
TRBJ1-1,TRBD1,TRBV30,-,CAWAGQGNTEAFF,TGTGCCTGGGCGGGACAGGGGAACACTGAAGCTTTCTTT
TRBJ2-2,-,TRBV29-1,-,CSVTVTGELFF,TGCAGCGTTACGGTTACCGGGGAGCTGTTTTTT
TRBJ1-2,-,TRBV30,-,CAWSVGSGYTF,TGTGCCTGGAGTGTCGGTAGTGGCTACACCTTC
TRBJ2-1,-,TRBV19,-,CASSIGLSEQFF,TGTGCCAGTAGTATCGGACTAAGTGAGCAGTTCTTC
TRBJ2-5,-,TRBV14,-,CASSRVTSAEQETQYF,TGTGCCAGCAGCCGTGTTACGTCCGCGGAACAAGAGACCCAGTACTTC
TRBJ1-1,-,TRBV6-5,-,CASSRGNTEAFF,TGTGCCAGCAGCAGGGGGAACACTGAAGCTTTCTTT
TRBJ1-2,-,TRBV7-2,-,CASSLVGANYGYTF,TGTGCCAGCAGCTTAGTAGGAGCTAACTATGGCTACACCTTC
TRBJ2-3,-,TRBV30,-,CAWRGDSTDTQYF,TGTGCCTGGAGAGGAGATTCCACAGATACGCAGTATTTT
TRBJ2-1,-,TRBV30,few,CAWSVSGPNEQFF,TGTGCCTGGAGCGTGAGCGGTCCGAATGAGCAGTTCTTC
TRBJ1-2,-,TRBV15,-,CATSNPGSPSNYGYTF,TGTGCCACCAGCAACCCGGGATCTCCTTCGAACTATGGCTACACCTTC
TRBJ1-1,TRBD1,TRBV2,few,CASSGTGRTEAFF,TGTGCCAGCAGTGGGACAGGAAGAACTGAAGCTTTCTTT
TRBJ2-1,TRBD2,TRBV4-2,-,CASSQVPSGAYNEQFF,TGTGCCAGCAGCCAAGTCCCTAGCGGGGCTTACAATGAGCAGTTCTTC
TRBJ2-1,-,TRBV29-1,-,CSVGTGTSDPQFF,TGCAGCGTTGGAACCGGGACCTCTGATCCGCAGTTCTTC
TRBJ2-3,-,TRBV29-1,few,CSANTDTQYF,TGCAGCGCCAACACAGATACGCAGTATTTT
TRBJ2-1,TRBD1,TRBV30,-,CAWRPGTVNLGDEQFF,TGTGCCTGGCGACCCGGGACAGTAAACCTAGGCGATGAGCAGTTCTTC
TRBJ2-5,TRBD1,TRBV7-6,few,CASSLRPGQYQETQYF,TGTGCCAGCAGCTTACGACCGGGACAGTACCAAGAGACCCAGTACTTC
TRBJ2-6,-,TRBV7-2,-,CASSQVGANVLTF,TGTGCCAGCAGTCAGGTTGGGGCCAACGTCCTGACTTTC
TRBJ2-7,-,TRBV25-1,-,CASSGTGYEQYF,TGTGCCAGCAGTGGAACAGGCTACGAGCAGTACTTC
TRBJ2-5,-,TRBV7-2,few,CASSLVGRTQYF,TGTGCCAGCAGCTTAGTGGGCAGGACCCAGTACTTC
TRBJ1-5,TRBD1,TRBV29-1,-,CSVFQGGNQPQHF,TGCAGCGTTTTCCAGGGGGGCAATCAGCCCCAGCATTTT